Below, 15 T cell receptor beta chains from the same sample are listed, as sequenced in a study of blood T cells in healthy people across ages. Then a second PCR, running about 7 to 11 cycles, was carried out with a sample-barcoded 5' primer and a J-beta primer mix. MiXCR, run by TCRdb on the 5' RACE reads, gives a single entry per CDR3 protein. The sample records hundreds of thousands of distinct CDR3 sequences, more than 45% being singletons. Sequencing was done on a sample of blood. The origin of the receptors is a man aged 60-69 years in good health.

This clonotype occurred once. The chain links TRBV12-3 or TRBV12-4 to TRBJ2-2; no clear D. The length of the CDR3 is 13 residues. The ends were cut back, 11 bases at V and 0 bases at J, with 10 bases in the middle. This CDR3 reads CAAKAANTGELFF. CDR3 sequence (DNA): TGTGCCGCCAAGGCGGCGAACACCGGGGAGCTGTTTTTT.

About this clonotype: With a much larger clone just one base away, this may be a read error. The chain carries TRBV6-6 and TRBJ2-5; D is unclear. This CDR3 region has 12 residues. Germline lookup yields CDR1 MNHNY and CDR2 SVGAGI (reference sequence). CDR3 residues: CASSWSQETQHF. The CDR3 bases are TGTGCCAGCAGTTGGAGTCAAGAGACCCAGCACTTC.

V and J are TRBV11-2 and TRBJ2-5, with 9 nucleotides matching TRBD1. The V gene's germline CDR1 is SGHAT and CDR2 FQNNGV. The V and J ends lost 3 bases and 11 bases, in that order; junction bases with no gene match: 13. This CDR3 region has 15 residues. This CDR3 is CASSFAGQGRWEQYF. Here the CDR3 DNA reads TGTGCCAGCAGCTTTGCGGGACAGGGAAGATGGGAGCAGTACTTC.

V is TRBV25-1 and J is TRBJ1-2; D gene uncertain. Germline V gene lookup returns CDR1 MGHDK and CDR2 SYGVNS. V lost 3 bases to trimming and J lost 2 bases, with 16 bases between them. The CDR3 is made up of 16 amino acids. CDR3 amino acids: CASSDRHWVANYGYTF. The DNA for the CDR3 is TGTGCCAGCAGTGATCGTCACTGGGTTGCCAACTATGGCTACACCTTC.

This clonotype was recorded a few times. The chain links TRBV4-1 to TRBJ2-2; D is ambiguous. Trimming stripped 0 bases from V and 3 bases from J, with 17 bases between. The CDR3 sequence is 18 residues long. From germline, CDR1 is MGHRA and CDR2 YSYEKL. In DNA form, the CDR3 reads TGCGCCAGCAGCCAAGAAAGTTCCGGCTTCTCCGACACCGGGGAGCTGTTTTTT. This sequence encodes CASSQESSGFSDTGELFF.

This clonotype was found a few times. This rearrangement joins TRBV6-5 to TRBJ1-2, with 7 bases matching TRBD1. Germline V gene lookup returns CDR1 MNHEY and CDR2 SVGAGI. V lost 3 bases and J lost 8; bases outside the gene matches: 6. This CDR3 region has 13 residues. The CDR3 sequence is CASSYSTGIGYTF. The CDR3 DNA sequence: TGTGCCAGCAGTTATTCGACAGGGATCGGCTACACCTTC.

This clonotype occurred a few times. This sequence may be a read error, since a much larger clone differs from it by one base. The J gene is TRBJ2-1, the V gene TRBV20-1; 11 bases align to TRBD2. In germline, CDR1 is DFQATT, CDR2 SNEGSKA (reference sequence). V trimming: 6 bases; J trimming: 5 bases; junction bases outside the gene matches: 12. This CDR3 comprises 16 residues. This CDR3 is CSANSLAGGGHNEQFF. The CDR3, as DNA: TGCAGTGCCAATTCTTTAGCGGGAGGGGGTCACAATGAGCAGTTCTTC.

The table lists this clonotype with many counts. This chain joins TRBV30 and TRBJ2-6, with D uncertain. The germline V gene encodes CDR1 GTSNPN and CDR2 SVGIG (reference sequence). Between the trimmed V and J ends, which lost 0 bases and 0 bases, there was a span of 3 bases. The CDR3 is 14 residues long. CDR3 in DNA: TGTGCCTGGAGTGTAGACTCTGGGGCCAACGTCCTGACTTTC. It translates to CAWSVDSGANVLTF.

The CDR3 region has the DNA TGTGCCAGCAGCCCCGAAGGGGTTTGGGCCAACGTCCTGACTTTC. This translates into CASSPEGVWANVLTF. V is TRBV5-6 and J is TRBJ2-6, with D maybe TRBD1 (5 bases). Deletions cut 4 bases from V and 5 bases from J, with 13 bases between. Germline values: CDR1 SGHDT, CDR2 YYEEEE. The CDR3 is 15 residues long.

This clonotype was seen a few times. DNA of the CDR3: TGTGCCAGCAGCCAAGCGGGGTTGGGGCAGAGCTATGGCTACACCTTC. It codes for CASSQAGLGQSYGYTF. The chain uses TRBV7-2 and TRBJ1-2, with D possibly matching TRBD1 (5 bases). Germline CDR1 and CDR2: SGHTA and FQGNSA. The length of the CDR3 is 16 residues. Trimming took off 5 bases at V and 4 bases at J, with 20 bases between the two ends.

In this sample, this clonotype turned up once. The chain employs TRBV11-2 and TRBJ1-1, with D possibly being TRBD1 (6 bases). Trimming removed 5 bases from V and 5 bases from J, with 30 bases in between. There are 19 residues in the CDR3. Per germline, CDR1 SGHAT and CDR2 FQNNGV. CDR3 in amino acids: CASSKVRGRVRGSRTEAFF. The CDR3 DNA is TGTGCCAGCAGCAAAGTAAGAGGCAGGGTAAGGGGGAGCCGGACTGAAGCTTTCTTT.

J is TRBJ2-5 and V is TRBV20-1; 10 bases match TRBD1. The tail of the sequence fits TRBJ2-7 better, so the J call may be wrong. In germline, CDR1 is DFQATT, CDR2 SNEGSKA (reference sequence). CDR3 length: 14 amino acids. CDR3 nucleotide sequence: TGCAGTGCTATTCCGGGACAGGGGTCGGACGAGCAGTACTTC. It translates to CSAIPGQGSDEQYF.

The V call is TRBV24-1, the J call TRBJ2-5; 9 bases match TRBD2. Germline CDR1 KGHDR, CDR2 SFDVKD. The CDR3 is 15 residues long. Germline trimming cut 1 base from V and 11 bases from J; bases unmatched to any gene: 10. The CDR3 nucleotides are TGTGCCACCAGTGATTTCCCGGGACTAGCTTCTGAGCAGTACTTC. It codes for CATSDFPGLASEQYF.

This clonotype has only a few counts. The CDR3 nucleotides are TGTGCCAGCAGCCCGGCGCCGGGACGAGGCTCCTACGAGCAGTACTTC. This gives the protein CASSPAPGRGSYEQYF. The J gene is TRBJ2-7, the V gene TRBV5-6; tentatively, D is TRBD1 or TRBD2 (5 bases each). The CDR3 spans 16 residues. Trimming cost V 4 bases and J 0 bases, with 17 bases left between them. Germline CDR1 reads SGHDT; CDR2 reads YYEEEE.

About this clonotype itself: Germline is not matched at one junction end, which may reflect a read error. This chain links TRBV5-1 with TRBJ2-7; D gene uncertain. Per the germline V gene, CDR1 is SGHRS and CDR2 is YFSETQ. The CDR3 runs to 13 residues. CDR3 loop: CASSSGHSYGQYF. CDR3 bases: TGCGCCAGCAGCTCCGGGCATTCCTACGGGCAGTACTTC.